One and the same sample provided the 3 T cell receptor beta chains below, sequenced in a study of radiotherapy plus CTLA-4 blockade in lung cancer. This table comes from immunoSEQ multiplex PCR, and its TCRdb copy is limited to in-frame clones, with some not included. The repertoire includes about 50,000 clones, 70% to 75% of them detected once, and 3.5% sits in the top ten. The sequences come from peripheral blood, collected from a patient treated with radiotherapy plus ipilimumab. Source of these receptors: a human donor with non-small cell lung cancer who had a complete response to radiotherapy plus ipilimumab.

CDR3 nucleotide sequence: TGTGCCAGCAGTCAAAGACACAGGGAGGGAACCCAAGAGACCCAGTACTTC. Protein sequence: CASSQRHREGTQETQYF. The gene calls are TRBV2 and TRBJ2-5, with D possibly being TRBD2 (7 bases). This CDR3 has 17 residues. Trimming shortened V by 5 bases and J by 1 base, and 20 bases separated the two germline ends. Germline V gene sequence: CDR1 SNHLY, CDR2 FYNNEI.

CDR3 DNA sequence: TGTGCCAGCAGCTTGGTCGGGACGAACACCGGGGAGCTGTTTTTT. This encodes CASSLVGTNTGELFF. The chain uses TRBV5-4 and TRBJ2-2; TRBD2 might be the D (5 bases). Germline V gene sequence: CDR1 SGHNT, CDR2 YYREEE (reference sequence). The CDR3 covers 15 residues. Trimming shortened V by 0 bases and J by 0 bases, and 6 bases separated the two germline ends.

V is TRBV16 and J is TRBJ2-2, with D perhaps TRBD1 (6 bases). The germline CDR1 and CDR2 sequences are KGHSY and FQNENV. The V end was cut by 0 bases, the J end by 5 bases, with 10 bases between. The CDR3 runs to 15 residues. The CDR3 loop is CASSQSQGGTGELFF. For the CDR3, the DNA is TGTGCCAGCAGCCAATCGCAAGGGGGTACCGGGGAGCTGTTTTTT. Looking up the rest from reference TRBV16 and TRBJ2-2 gives the full variable domain: GEEVAQTPKHLVRGEGQKAKLYCAPIKGHSYVFWYQQVLKNEFKFLISFQNENVFDETGMPKERFSAKCLPNSPCSLEIQATKLEDSAVYFCASSQSQGGTGELFFGEGSRLTVL.